This T cell receptor (beta chain) was sequenced during a study of response to subunit inactivated influenza vaccine. Findings of the study overall: Authors suggested each seasonal influenza vaccination recruits few new T cells.

The V gene's germline CDR1 is DFQATT and CDR2 SNEGSKA (reference sequence). This CDR3 is built from 14 residues. Trimming removed 6 bases from V and 7 bases from J; junction bases left unmatched: 8. TCRdb used MiXCR to reprocess the RT-PCR reads, holding one entry per CDR3 protein. The table records 650,000 to 800,000 distinct CDR3 sequences, under 20% of them present only once. In regard to this clonotype: Its target is unknown.

This specimen was PBMCs from blood, taken about 5 days after vaccination. The V gene is TRBV20-1, the J gene TRBJ2-1, with 11 positions matching TRBD2. The sequence was obtained from a man aged 50-59 years who received an inactivated influenza vaccine. As DNA, the CDR3 is TGCAGTGCAGTACTAGCGGGAGTGAGAAATGAGCAGTTCTTC. It is translated as CSAVLAGVRNEQFF.